This T cell receptor (beta chain) derives from a study of T cells after yellow fever vaccination. Across the study: SMART-Seq v4 Ultra Low Input handled preparation of low-cell-number fractions. Study-wide points: Booster samples showed a return of most primary-vaccination clones (about 97% CD4, approximately 85% CD8). When the response was secondary, it was weaker but reached its peak faster, day 5 versus 15.

Using its own MiXCR run on the 5' RACE reads, TCRdb lists one record per CDR3 protein. The sample contains more than 25,000 distinct CDR3 sequences, 5% to 7% of which appear only once. In its sample, this clonotype was seen many times. Sequencing was performed on PBMCs, either bulk or a sorted T-cell subset (CD4+, CD8+, memory, or dextramer-sorted; not recorded which), taken 15 days after the yellow fever booster vaccination. This TCR was recovered from a man aged 25-45 years who received the YFV17D yellow fever vaccine.

In DNA, the CDR3 is TGCAGTGTGGCTAGGGACCCCTACAATGAGCAGTTCTTC. Amino acid sequence: CSVARDPYNEQFF. V and J are TRBV20-1 and TRBJ2-1, with D perhaps being TRBD1 or TRBD2 (5 bases each). Germline CDR1 reads DFQATT; CDR2 reads SNEGSKA (reference sequence). This CDR3 spans 13 amino acids. V lost 7 bases to trimming and J lost 2 bases, with 12 bases between them.